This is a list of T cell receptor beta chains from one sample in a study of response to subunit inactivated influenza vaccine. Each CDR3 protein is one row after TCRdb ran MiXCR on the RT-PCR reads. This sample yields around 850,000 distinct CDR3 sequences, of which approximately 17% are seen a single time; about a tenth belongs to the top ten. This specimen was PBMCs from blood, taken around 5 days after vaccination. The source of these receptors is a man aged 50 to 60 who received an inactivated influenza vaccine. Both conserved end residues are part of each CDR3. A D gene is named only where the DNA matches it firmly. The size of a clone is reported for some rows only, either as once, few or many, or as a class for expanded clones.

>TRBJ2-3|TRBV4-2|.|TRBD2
CASRLAGERTDTQYF
TGTGCCAGCAGACTAGCGGGGGAACGCACAGATACGCAGTATTTT
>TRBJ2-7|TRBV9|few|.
CASSVAPDSSYEQYF
TGTGCCAGCAGCGTAGCCCCCGATAGCTCCTACGAGCAGTACTTC
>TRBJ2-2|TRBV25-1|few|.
CASSGVYPFGSEELFF
TGTGCCAGCAGTGGGGTTTATCCTTTCGGATCCGAGGAGCTGTTTTTT
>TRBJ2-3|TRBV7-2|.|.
CASSLIGGGGTTDTQYF
TGTGCCAGCAGCTTAATCGGAGGGGGAGGAACCACAGATACGCAGTATTTT
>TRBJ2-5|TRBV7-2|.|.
CASRSDRERKETQYF
TGTGCCAGCAGGTCGGACCGAGAGAGAAAAGAGACCCAGTACTTC
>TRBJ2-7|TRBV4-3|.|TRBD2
CASSQDHRGGAGREQYF
TGCGCCAGCAGCCAAGACCACCGCGGGGGGGCGGGGCGAGAGCAGTACTTC
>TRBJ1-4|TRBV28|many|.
CASSLVRPGEKLFF
TGTGCCAGCAGTTTAGTCCGCCCGGGGGAAAAACTGTTTTTT
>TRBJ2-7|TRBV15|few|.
CGQRGSYEQYF
TGTGGCCAGCGTGGCTCCTACGAGCAGTACTTC
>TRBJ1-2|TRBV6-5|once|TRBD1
CASSYTDRDYGYTF
TGTGCCAGCAGTTACACTGACAGGGACTATGGCTACACCTTC
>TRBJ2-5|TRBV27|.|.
CASSRKDGETQYF
TGTGCCAGCAGTCGCAAGGACGGAGAGACCCAGTACTTC